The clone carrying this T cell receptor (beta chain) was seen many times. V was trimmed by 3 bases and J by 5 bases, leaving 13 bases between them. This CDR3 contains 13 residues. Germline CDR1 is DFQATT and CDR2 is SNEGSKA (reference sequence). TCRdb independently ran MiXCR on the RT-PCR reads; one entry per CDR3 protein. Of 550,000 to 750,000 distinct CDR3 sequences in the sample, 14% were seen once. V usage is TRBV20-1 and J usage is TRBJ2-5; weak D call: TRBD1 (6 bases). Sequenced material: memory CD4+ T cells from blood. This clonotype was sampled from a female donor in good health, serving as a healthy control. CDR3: CSARPTGLETQYF. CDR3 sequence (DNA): TGCAGTGCTAGGCCCACAGGGTTGGAGACCCAGTACTTC.